This T cell receptor beta chain was retrieved from a study of blood T cell repertoires in COVID-19. Overall study context: Spain, Italy and the United States supplied samples that represented acute and convalescent COVID-19.

As handled by the study authors: Scientists estimated how many nucleated cells there were by amplifying reference gene primers. Assay: immunoSEQ multiplex PCR; the TCRdb copy retains only in-frame clones and omits some. The V and J calls and clone size were taken over from that table, and D and trimming were inferred from the DNA. This table has 450,000 or so clones, approximately 90% appearing once. Sequenced material: peripheral blood. This TCR came from a man aged 18 to 29 with COVID-19, enrolled during active disease.

The CDR3 region is CASSTLQGSGELFF. The DNA for the CDR3 is TGTGCCAGCAGCACCCTACAGGGTTCCGGGGAGCTGTTTTTT. This rearrangement joins TRBV27 to TRBJ2-2, with a possible D match to TRBD1 (6 bases). Germline assignment: CDR1 MNHEY and CDR2 SMNVEV (reference sequence). The CDR3 spans 14 residues. Trimming left V 6 bases short and J 6 bases short, with 14 bases between.